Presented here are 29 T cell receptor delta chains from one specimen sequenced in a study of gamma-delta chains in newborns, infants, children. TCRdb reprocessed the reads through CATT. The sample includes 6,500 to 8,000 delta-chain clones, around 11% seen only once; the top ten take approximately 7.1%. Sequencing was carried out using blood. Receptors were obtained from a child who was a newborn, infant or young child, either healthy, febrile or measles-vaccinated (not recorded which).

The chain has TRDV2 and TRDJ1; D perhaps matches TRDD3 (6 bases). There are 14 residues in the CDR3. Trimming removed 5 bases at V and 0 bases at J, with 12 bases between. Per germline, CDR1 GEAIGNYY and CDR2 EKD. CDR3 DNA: TGTGCCTGTGGCCTCACTGGGCACACCGATAAACTCATCTTT. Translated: CACGLTGHTDKLIF.

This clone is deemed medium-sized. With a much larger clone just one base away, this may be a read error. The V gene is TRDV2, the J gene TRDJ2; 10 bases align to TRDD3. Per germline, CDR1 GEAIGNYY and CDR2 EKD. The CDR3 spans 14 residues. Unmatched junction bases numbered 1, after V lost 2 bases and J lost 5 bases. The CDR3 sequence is CACDKLGDTAQLFF. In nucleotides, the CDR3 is TGTGCCTGTGACAAACTGGGGGATACAGCACAACTCTTCTTT.

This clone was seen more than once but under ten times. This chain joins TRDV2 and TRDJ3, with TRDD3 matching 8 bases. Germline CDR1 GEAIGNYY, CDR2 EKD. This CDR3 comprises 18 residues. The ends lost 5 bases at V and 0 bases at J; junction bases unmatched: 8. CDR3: CACVLLGGLSWDTRQMFF. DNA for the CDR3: TGTGCCTGTGTCCTACTGGGGGGCCTCTCCTGGGACACCCGACAGATGTTTTTC.

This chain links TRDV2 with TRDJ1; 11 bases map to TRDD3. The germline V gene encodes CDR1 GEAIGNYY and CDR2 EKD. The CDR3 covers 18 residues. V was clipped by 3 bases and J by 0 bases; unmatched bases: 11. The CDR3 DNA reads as TGTGCCTGTGACGCCCTAGGTGGGGGATACGCGTACACCGATAAACTCATCTTT. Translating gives CACDALGGGYAYTDKLIF.

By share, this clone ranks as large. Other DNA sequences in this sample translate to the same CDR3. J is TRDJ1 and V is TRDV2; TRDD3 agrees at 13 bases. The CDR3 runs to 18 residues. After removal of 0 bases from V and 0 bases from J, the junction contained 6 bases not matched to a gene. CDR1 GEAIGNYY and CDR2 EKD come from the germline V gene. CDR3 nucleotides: TGTGCCTGTGACACCGTACTGGGGGATACGACGAACACCGATAAACTCATCTTT. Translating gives CACDTVLGDTTNTDKLIF.

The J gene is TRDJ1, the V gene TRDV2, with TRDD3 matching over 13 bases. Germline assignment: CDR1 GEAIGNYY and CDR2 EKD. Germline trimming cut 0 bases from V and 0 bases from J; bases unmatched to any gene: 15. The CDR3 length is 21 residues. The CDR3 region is CACDTLNTGGYEGFYTDKLIF. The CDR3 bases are TGTGCCTGTGACACCCTGAATACTGGGGGATACGAGGGCTTTTACACCGATAAACTCATCTTT.

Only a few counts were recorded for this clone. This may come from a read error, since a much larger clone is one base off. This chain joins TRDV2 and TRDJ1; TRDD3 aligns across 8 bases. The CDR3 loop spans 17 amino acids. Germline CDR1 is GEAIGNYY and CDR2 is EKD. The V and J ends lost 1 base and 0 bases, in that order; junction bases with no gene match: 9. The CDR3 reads CACDTLGAEVHTDKLIF. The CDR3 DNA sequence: TGTGCCTGTGACACACTGGGGGCTGAGGTGCACACCGATAAACTCATCTTT.

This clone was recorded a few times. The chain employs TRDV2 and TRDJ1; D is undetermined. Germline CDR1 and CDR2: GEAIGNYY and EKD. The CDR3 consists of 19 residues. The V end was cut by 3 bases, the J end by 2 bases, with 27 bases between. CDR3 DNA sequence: TGTGCCTGTGACTCTATTACTTCAAACCTTTACCCAGGGACCGATAAACTCATCTTT. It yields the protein CACDSITSNLYPGTDKLIF.

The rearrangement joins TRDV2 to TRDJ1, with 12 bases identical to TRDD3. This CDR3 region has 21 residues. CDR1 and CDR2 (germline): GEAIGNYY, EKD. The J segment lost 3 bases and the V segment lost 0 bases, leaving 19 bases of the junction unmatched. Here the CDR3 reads CACDTVWGIREADHFSDKLIF. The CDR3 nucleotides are TGTGCCTGTGACACCGTCTGGGGGATACGCGAGGCAGATCATTTTTCCGATAAACTCATCTTT.

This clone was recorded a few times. CDR3 DNA sequence: TGTGCCTGTGACACCGTCGGAAATGGGGACTATAATAAACTCATCTTT. It encodes CACDTVGNGDYNKLIF. The chain uses TRDV2 and TRDJ1; possibly TRDD1 or TRDD3 for D (5 bases each). The V gene's germline CDR1 is GEAIGNYY and CDR2 EKD. The CDR3 consists of 16 residues. Between the trimmed V and J ends, which lost 0 bases and 6 bases, there was a span of 19 bases.

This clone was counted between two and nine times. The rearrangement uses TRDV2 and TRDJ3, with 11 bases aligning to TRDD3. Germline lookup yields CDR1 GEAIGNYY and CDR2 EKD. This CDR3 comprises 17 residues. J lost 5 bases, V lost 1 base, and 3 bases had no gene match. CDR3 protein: CACDTAGGYRDTRQMFF. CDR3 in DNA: TGTGCCTGTGACACGGCTGGGGGATACCGGGACACCCGACAGATGTTTTTC.

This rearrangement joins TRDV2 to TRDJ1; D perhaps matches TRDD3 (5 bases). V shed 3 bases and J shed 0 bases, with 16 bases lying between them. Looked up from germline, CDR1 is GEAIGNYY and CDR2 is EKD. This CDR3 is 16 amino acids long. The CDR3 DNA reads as TGTGCCTGTGACCGCCTCGGGGACAAGTACACCGATAAACTCATCTTT. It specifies CACDRLGDKYTDKLIF.

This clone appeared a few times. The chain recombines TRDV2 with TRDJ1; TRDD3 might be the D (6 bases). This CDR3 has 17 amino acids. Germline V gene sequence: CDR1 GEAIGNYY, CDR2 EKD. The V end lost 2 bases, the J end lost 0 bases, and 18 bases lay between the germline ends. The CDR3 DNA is TGTGCCTGTGACAAGGTGGGGGGCGACCACTACACCGATAAACTCATCTTT. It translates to CACDKVGGDHYTDKLIF.

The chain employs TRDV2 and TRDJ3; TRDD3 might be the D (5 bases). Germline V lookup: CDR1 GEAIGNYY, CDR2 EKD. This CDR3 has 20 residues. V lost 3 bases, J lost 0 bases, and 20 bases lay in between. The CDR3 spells CACDQVGEKKSSWDTRQMFF. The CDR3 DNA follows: TGTGCCTGTGACCAAGTCGGGGAAAAAAAAAGCTCCTGGGACACCCGACAGATGTTTTTC.

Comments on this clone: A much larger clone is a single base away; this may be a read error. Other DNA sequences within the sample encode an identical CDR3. The DNA for the CDR3 is TGTGCCTGTGACTCACTCGGGGGACCGTACACCGATAAACTCATCTTT. Amino acids: CACDSLGGPYTDKLIF. This rearrangement joins TRDV2 to TRDJ1, with D perhaps matching TRDD3 (6 bases). The CDR3 spans 16 residues. Germline assignment: CDR1 GEAIGNYY and CDR2 EKD. With 3 bases removed from V and 0 bases from J, the gap between germline ends came to 16 bases.

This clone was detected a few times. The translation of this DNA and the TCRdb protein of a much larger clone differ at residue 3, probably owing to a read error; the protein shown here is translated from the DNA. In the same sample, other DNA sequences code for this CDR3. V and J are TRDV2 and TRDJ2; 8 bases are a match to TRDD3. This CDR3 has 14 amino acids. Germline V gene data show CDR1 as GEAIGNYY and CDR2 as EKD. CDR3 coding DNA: TGTGCCTATGACACCTGGGGGATGACAGCACAACTCTTCTTT. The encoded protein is CAYDTWGMTAQLFF.

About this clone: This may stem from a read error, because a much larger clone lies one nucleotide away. The CDR3 DNA reads as TGTGCAGCAACCCCCCAGAGACGCACATACGGTGCCGATAAACCCATCTTT. It is translated as CAATPQRRTYGADKPIF. This rearrangement joins TRAV29/DV5 to TRDJ1; a possible D gene is TRDD3 (5 bases). Germline V CDR1 and CDR2: NSMFDY, ISSIKDK. This CDR3 has 17 residues.

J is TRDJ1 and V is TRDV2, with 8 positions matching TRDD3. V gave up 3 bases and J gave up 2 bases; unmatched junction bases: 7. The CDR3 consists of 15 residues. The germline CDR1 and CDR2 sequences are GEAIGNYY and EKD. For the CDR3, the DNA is TGTGCCTGTGACGTTTGGGGGATCTCTACCGATAAACTCATCTTT. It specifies CACDVWGISTDKLIF.

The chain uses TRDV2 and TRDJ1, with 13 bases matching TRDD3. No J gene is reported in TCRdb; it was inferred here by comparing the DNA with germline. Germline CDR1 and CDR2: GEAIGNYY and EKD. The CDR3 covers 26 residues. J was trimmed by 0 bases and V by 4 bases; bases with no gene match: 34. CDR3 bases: TGTGCCTGTGAAACCCTTATTACTGGGGGTAAACTGAAACTGGGGGATACGGTCGGGTACACCGATAAACTCATCTTT. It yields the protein CACETLITGGKLKLGDTVGYTDKLIF.

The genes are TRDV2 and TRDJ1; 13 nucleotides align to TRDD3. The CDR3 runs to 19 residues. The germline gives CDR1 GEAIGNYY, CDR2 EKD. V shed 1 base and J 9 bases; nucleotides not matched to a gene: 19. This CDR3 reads CACDTARTGGYDVDRQLIF. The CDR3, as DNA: TGTGCCTGTGACACGGCCCGTACTGGGGGATACGACGTCGATAGGCAACTCATCTTT.

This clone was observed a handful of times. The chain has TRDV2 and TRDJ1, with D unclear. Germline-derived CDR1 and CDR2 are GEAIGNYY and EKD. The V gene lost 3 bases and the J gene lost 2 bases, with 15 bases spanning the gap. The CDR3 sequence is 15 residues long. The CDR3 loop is CACDFLTSQTDKLIF. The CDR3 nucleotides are TGTGCCTGTGACTTTCTTACAAGTCAGACCGATAAACTCATCTTT.

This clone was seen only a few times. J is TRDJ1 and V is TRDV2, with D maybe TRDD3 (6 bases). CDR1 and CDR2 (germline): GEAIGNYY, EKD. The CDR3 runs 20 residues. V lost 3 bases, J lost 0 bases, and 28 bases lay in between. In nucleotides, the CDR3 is TGTGCCTGTGACCATATACGGCCGGGGGAAAAAGCTATTAACACCGATAAACTCATCTTT. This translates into CACDHIRPGEKAINTDKLIF.

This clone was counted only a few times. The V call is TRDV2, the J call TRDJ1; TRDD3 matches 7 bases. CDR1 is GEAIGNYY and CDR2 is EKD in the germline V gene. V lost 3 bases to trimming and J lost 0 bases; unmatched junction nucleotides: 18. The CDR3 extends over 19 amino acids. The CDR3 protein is CACDPLVSTGVLYTDKLIF. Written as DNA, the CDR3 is TGTGCCTGTGACCCTCTCGTCAGTACTGGGGTACTGTACACCGATAAACTCATCTTT.

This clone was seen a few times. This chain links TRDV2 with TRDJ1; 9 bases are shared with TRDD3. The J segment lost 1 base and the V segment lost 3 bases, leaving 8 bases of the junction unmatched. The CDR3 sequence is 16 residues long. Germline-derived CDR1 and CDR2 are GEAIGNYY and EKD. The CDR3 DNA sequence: TGTGCCTGTGACGGTCTCGGGGGATACTCCACCGATAAACTCATCTTT. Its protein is CACDGLGGYSTDKLIF.

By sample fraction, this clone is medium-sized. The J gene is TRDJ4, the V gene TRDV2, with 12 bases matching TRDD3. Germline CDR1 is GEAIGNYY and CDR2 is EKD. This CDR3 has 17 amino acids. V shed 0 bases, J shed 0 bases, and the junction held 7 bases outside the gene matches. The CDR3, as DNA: TGTGCCTGTGACACCCTACTGGGGGATACCCTGGCCAGACCCCTGATCTTT. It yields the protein CACDTLLGDTLARPLIF.

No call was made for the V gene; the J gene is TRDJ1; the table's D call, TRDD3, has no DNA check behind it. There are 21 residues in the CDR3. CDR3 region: CACDTVETGGAPPFYTDKLIF. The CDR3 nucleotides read TGTGCCTGTGACACCGTGGAAACTGGTGGAGCTCCTCCTTTTTACACCGATAAACTCATCTTT.

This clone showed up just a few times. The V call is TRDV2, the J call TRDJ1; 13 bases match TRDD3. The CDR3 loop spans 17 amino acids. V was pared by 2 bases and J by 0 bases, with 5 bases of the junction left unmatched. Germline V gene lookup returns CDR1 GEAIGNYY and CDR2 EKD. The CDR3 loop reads CACDILGDTAYTDKLIF. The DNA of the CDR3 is TGTGCCTGTGACATACTGGGGGATACGGCTTACACCGATAAACTCATCTTT.

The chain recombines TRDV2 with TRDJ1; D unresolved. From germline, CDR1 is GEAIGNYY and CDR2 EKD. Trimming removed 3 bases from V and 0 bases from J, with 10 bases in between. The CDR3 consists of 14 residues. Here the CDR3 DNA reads TGTGCCTGTGACCCCATCGGGTACACCGATAAACTCATCTTT. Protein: CACDPIGYTDKLIF.

The CDR3 spells CACDLLGPSTDKLIF. CDR3 bases: TGTGCCTGTGACCTACTGGGACCCTCCACCGATAAACTCATCTTT. The V and J genes are TRDV2 and TRDJ1; tentatively, D is TRDD3 (6 bases). The V gene's germline CDR1 is GEAIGNYY and CDR2 EKD. Trimming cost V 3 bases and J 1 base, with 14 bases left between them. This CDR3 region has 15 residues.